This T cell receptor beta chain emerged from a study of T cell repertoires in cytomegalovirus infection. Study information: Epitope selection comprised recently identified HLA-C-restricted CMV epitopes and well-studied HLA-B-restricted CMV epitopes. A matching HLA type, together with CMV infection, was signaled by public TCR beta signatures. Whole-study results and caveats: Ex vivo, HLA-C-restricted CMV-specific TCR beta clonotypes prevailed over the rest of the response. Individuals carrying CMV plus the relevant HLA were identified by cumulative frequency of public TCR beta families.

The CDR3 covers 9 residues. Germline values: CDR1 SEHNR, CDR2 FQNEAQ (reference sequence). One entry per CDR3 protein results from TCRdb running MiXCR on the reads. The data show about 920,000 distinct CDR3 sequences, around 29% seen once. This clonotype turned up a few times. Its antigen is currently unknown. Compared with germline, one end of the junction differs, possibly owing to a read error. This chain links TRBV7-9 with TRBJ2-7; the D gene is possibly TRBD1 (5 bases). Sequenced here: cultured CD8+ T cells from PBMCs, sampled from culture after CMV antigen stimulation. The sequence was collected from a human donor in good health (CMV status not recorded). Some clones in this sample may be carry-over from other donors' samples. This CDR3 is CASSSSGRF. CDR3 DNA sequence: TGTGCCAGCAGCTCTTCAGGGCGCTTC.